A single sample is the source of the 9 T cell receptor beta chains below, sequenced in a study of metastatic and nonmetastatic thyroid tumors. Every patient underwent thyroid surgery untreated. MiXCR reprocessed the PCR reads for TCRdb. The data contain about 21,000 clones, roughly 27% of them singletons. Input material: tumor tissue. The receptors shown here come from a male donor with papillary thyroid cancer or a benign thyroid nodule (not recorded which). Some clones in this sample may be carry-over from other donors' samples.

This clone is medium-sized in the sample. The chain is built from TRBV28 and TRBJ2-1, with TRBD2 matching 9 bases. The CDR3 covers 16 residues. Germline CDR1 is MDHEN and CDR2 is SYDVKM. V was pared by 2 bases and J by 8 bases, with 10 bases of the junction left unmatched. The CDR3 DNA is TGTGCCAGCAGTTTAGGCGGGAGGGCCGTTTTGTATGAGCAGTTCTTC. Protein sequence: CASSLGGRAVLYEQFF.

The chain recombines TRBV11-3 with TRBJ2-3; weak D call: TRBD2 (5 bases). Germline V gene lookup returns CDR1 SGHNT and CDR2 YENEEA. Trimming removed 1 base at V and 7 bases at J, with 15 bases between. The CDR3 has 15 residues. The CDR3 DNA sequence: TGTGCCAGCAGCTTAGGCGGAGAGGGTCTGAATACGCAGTATTTT. Translation gives CASSLGGEGLNTQYF.

The chain couples TRBV5-1 to TRBJ1-1; 7 nucleotides align to TRBD1. Looked up from germline, CDR1 is SGHRS and CDR2 is YFSETQ. The V and J ends lost 0 bases and 1 base, in that order; junction bases with no gene match: 3. The CDR3 extends over 15 amino acids. The chain's CDR3 is CASSLGQGSNTEAFF. The CDR3 DNA sequence: TGCGCCAGCAGCTTGGGACAGGGCTCGAACACTGAAGCTTTCTTT.

This clone is judged medium-sized (0.01 to 0.1%). The V call is TRBV20-1, the J call TRBJ1-1; D remains ambiguous. Germline CDR1 and CDR2: DFQATT and SNEGSKA (reference sequence). V was clipped by 6 bases and J by 3 bases, with 11 bases between them. The length of the CDR3 is 12 residues. In DNA, the CDR3 is TGCAGTGCCCTAGGTACGTACACTGAAGCTTTCTTT. It specifies CSALGTYTEAFF.

The chain combines TRBV10-3 with TRBJ1-4, with D perhaps TRBD1 (6 bases). Germline lookup yields CDR1 ENHRY and CDR2 SYGVKD. V lost 2 bases and J lost 8, with 18 bases in between. This CDR3 contains 16 residues. The CDR3 DNA sequence: TGTGCCATCAGTGAGCCTCAAAGGGGGTTCCGCGAAAAACTGTTTTTT. Protein sequence: CAISEPQRGFREKLFF.

This clone was seen only a few times. V and J are TRBV5-5 and TRBJ2-5; 9 bases map to TRBD1. The V and J ends lost 0 bases and 4 bases, in that order; junction bases with no gene match: 7. Germline CDR1 is SGHKS and CDR2 is YYEKEE (reference sequence). CDR3 length: 16 residues. CDR3 coding DNA: TGTGCCAGCAGCTTGGGAAACAGGGGGCGATTAGAGACCCAGTACTTC. This gives the protein CASSLGNRGRLETQYF.

To note about this clone: Other DNA sequences in this sample translate to the same CDR3. The chain is built from TRBV11-3 and TRBJ1-6, with a weak D call TRBD1 (6 bases). The CDR3 is made up of 16 amino acids. Between the trimmed V and J ends, which lost 0 bases and 6 bases, there was a span of 12 bases. Per the germline V gene, CDR1 is SGHNT and CDR2 is YENEEA. Written as DNA, the CDR3 is TGTGCCAGCAGCTTAGATCGCAGGGGTCTTAATTCACCCCTCCACTTT. It encodes CASSLDRRGLNSPLHF.

The genes are TRBV6-2 or TRBV6-3 and TRBJ2-5; maybe TRBD2 (6 bases). This CDR3 contains 12 residues. Per the germline V gene, CDR1 is MNHEY and CDR2 is SVGEGT. V was shortened by 7 bases and J by 7 bases, with 13 bases between the two germline ends. The CDR3 loop reads CASNPPGGTQYF. In DNA form, the CDR3 reads TGTGCCAGCAACCCACCCGGGGGGACCCAGTACTTC.

To note about this clone: One junction end disagrees with the germline gene, perhaps due to a read error. This rearrangement joins TRBV3-1 to TRBJ2-7; tentative D call: TRBD2 (5 bases). This CDR3 spans 15 amino acids. The germline CDR1 and CDR2 sequences are LGHDT and YNNKEL (reference sequence). CDR3 sequence reads: CASSPVRGSIYEKYF. The CDR3 bases are TGTGCCAGCAGCCCAGTTAGAGGGAGTATATACGAGAAGTACTTC.